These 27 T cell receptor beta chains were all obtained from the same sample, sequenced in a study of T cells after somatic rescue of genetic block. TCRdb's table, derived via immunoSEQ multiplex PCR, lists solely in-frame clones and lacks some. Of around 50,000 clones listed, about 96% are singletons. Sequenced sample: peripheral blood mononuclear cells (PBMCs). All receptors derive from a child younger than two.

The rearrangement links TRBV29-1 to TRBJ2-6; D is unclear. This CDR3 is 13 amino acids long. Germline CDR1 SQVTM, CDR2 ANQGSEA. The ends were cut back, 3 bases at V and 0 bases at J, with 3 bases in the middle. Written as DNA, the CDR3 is TGCAGCGTTGACAGCTCTGGGGCCAACGTCCTGACTTTC. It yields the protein CSVDSSGANVLTF.

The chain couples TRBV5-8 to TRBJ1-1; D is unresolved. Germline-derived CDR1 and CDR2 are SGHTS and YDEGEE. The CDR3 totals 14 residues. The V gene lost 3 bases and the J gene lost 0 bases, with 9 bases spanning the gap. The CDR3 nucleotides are TGTGCCAGCAGCTCCCTTGGCATGAACACTGAAGCTTTCTTT. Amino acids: CASSSLGMNTEAFF.

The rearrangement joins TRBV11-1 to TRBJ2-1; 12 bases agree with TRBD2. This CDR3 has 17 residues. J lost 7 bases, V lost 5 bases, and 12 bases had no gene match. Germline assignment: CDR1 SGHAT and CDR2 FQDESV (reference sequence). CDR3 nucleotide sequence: TGTGCCAGCAGCCAACCCCTAGCGGGAGGGCCTCGGAATGAGCAGTTCTTC. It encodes CASSQPLAGGPRNEQFF.

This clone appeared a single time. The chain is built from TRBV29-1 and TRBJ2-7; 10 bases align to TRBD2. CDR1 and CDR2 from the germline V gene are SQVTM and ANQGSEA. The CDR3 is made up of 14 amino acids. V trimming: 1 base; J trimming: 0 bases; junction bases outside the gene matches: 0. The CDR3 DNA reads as TGCAGCGTTGAAGGGACTAGCGGCTCCTACGAGCAGTACTTC. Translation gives CSVEGTSGSYEQYF.

The CDR3 nucleotides read TGCGCCAGCAGCCAAGCCAGGATGAACATTCAGTACTTC. It is translated as CASSQARMNIQYF. The chain carries TRBV4-1 and TRBJ2-4; D not resolved. This CDR3 is 13 amino acids long. In germline, CDR1 is MGHRA, CDR2 YSYEKL. The V end lost 1 base, the J end lost 7 bases, and 8 bases lay between the germline ends.

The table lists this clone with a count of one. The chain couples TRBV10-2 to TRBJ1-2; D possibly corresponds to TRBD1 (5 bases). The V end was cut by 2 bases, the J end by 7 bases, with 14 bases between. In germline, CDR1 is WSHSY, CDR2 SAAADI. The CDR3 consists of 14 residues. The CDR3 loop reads CASSETGSSGGYTF. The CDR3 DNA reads TGCGCCAGCAGTGAGACAGGCTCTTCGGGTGGCTACACCTTC.

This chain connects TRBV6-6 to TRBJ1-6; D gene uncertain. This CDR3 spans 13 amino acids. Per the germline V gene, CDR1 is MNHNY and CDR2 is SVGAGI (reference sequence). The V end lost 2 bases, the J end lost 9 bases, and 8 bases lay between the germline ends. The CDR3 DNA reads TGTGCCAGCAGTTACCGGAAGGGTTCACCCCTCCACTTT. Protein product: CASSYRKGSPLHF.

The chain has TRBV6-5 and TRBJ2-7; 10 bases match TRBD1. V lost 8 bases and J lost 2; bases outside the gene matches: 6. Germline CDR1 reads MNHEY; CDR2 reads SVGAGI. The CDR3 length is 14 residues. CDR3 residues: CASRDRGLPYEQYF. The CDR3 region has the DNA TGTGCCAGCCGGGACAGGGGACTCCCCTACGAGCAGTACTTC.

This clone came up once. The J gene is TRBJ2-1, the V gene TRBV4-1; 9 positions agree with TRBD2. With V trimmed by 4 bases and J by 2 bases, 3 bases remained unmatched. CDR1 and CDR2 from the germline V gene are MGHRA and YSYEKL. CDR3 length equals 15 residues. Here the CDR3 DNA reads TGCGCCAGCAGCCCGACTAGCGGAGCCTACAATGAGCAGTTCTTC. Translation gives CASSPTSGAYNEQFF.

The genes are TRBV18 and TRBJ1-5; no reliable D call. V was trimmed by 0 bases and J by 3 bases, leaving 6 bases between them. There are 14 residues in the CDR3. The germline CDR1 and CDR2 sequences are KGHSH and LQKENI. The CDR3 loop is CASSPPENNQPQHF. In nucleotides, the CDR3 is TGTGCCAGCTCACCACCGGAAAACAATCAGCCCCAGCATTTT.

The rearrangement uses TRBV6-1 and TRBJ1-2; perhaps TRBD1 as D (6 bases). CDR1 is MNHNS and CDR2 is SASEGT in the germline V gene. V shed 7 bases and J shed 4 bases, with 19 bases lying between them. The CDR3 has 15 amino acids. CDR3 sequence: CASTRNAGAGYGYTF. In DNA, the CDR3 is TGTGCCAGCACCAGAAATGCAGGGGCAGGCTATGGCTACACCTTC.

CDR3: CASSGSSGSSYNEQFF. The CDR3 nucleotides read TGTGCCAGCAGCGGGTCATCGGGCAGCTCCTACAATGAGCAGTTCTTC. The V gene is TRBV7-8, the J gene TRBJ2-1; D gene uncertain. CDR3 length: 16 amino acids. V was pared by 5 bases and J by 0 bases, with 14 bases between. CDR1 is SGHVS, CDR2 FQNEAQ, per germline.

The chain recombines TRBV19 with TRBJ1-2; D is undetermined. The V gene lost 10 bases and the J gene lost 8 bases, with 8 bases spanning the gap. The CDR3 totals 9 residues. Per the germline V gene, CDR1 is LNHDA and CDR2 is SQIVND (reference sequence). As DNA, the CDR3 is TGTGCCACCCTACTGGGCTACACCTTC. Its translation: CATLLGYTF.

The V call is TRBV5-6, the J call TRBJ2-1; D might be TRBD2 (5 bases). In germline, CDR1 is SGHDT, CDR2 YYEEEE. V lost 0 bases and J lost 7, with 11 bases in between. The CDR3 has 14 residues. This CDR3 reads CASSLAGNQNEQFF. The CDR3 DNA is TGTGCCAGCAGCTTGGCGGGGAACCAAAATGAGCAGTTCTTC.

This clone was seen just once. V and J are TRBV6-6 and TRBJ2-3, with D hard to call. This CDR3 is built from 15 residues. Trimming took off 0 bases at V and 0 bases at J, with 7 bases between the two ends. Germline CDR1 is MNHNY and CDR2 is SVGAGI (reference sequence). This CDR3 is CASSYSTASTDTQYF. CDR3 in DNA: TGTGCCAGCAGTTACTCAACAGCTAGCACAGATACGCAGTATTTT.

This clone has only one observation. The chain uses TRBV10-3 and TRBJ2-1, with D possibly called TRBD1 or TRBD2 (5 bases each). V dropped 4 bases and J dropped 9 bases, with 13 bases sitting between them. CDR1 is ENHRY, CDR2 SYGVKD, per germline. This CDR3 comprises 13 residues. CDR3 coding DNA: TGTGCCATCAGTGGAGTGGGGGTGGGTGAGCAGTTCTTC. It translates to CAISGVGVGEQFF.

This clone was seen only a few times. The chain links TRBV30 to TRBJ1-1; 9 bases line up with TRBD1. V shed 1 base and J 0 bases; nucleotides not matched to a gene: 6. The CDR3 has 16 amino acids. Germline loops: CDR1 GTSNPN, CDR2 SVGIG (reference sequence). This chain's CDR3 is CAWSGTGVFMNTEAFF. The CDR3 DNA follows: TGTGCCTGGAGTGGGACAGGGGTGTTCATGAACACTGAAGCTTTCTTT.

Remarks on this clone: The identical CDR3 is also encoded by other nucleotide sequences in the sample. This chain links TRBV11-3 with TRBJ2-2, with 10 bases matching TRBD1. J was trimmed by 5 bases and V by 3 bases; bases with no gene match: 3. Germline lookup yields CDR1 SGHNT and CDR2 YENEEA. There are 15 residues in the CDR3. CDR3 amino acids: CASSLGQGRTGELFF. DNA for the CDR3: TGTGCCAGCAGCTTGGGACAGGGGAGGACCGGGGAGCTGTTTTTT.

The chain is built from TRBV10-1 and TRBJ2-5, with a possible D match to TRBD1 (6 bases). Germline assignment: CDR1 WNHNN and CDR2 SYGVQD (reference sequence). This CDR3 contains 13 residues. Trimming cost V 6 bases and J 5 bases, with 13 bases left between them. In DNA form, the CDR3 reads TGCGCCAGCAGCCGCAGGGGAGAGGAGACCCAGTACTTC. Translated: CASSRRGEETQYF.

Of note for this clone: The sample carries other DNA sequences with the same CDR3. CDR3 bases: TGCGCCAGCAGCCAAGCGCCCAGCGGCGAGCAGTACTTC. This gives the protein CASSQAPSGEQYF. This sequence joins TRBV4-1 and TRBJ2-7, with D possibly TRBD2 on 5 matching bases. CDR1 MGHRA and CDR2 YSYEKL come from the germline V gene. Trimming left V 1 base short and J 6 bases short, with 10 bases between. This CDR3 spans 13 amino acids.

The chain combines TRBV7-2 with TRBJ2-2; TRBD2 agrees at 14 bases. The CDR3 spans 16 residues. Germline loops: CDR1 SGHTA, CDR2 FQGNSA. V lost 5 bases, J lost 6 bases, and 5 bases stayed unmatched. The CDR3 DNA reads TGTGCCAGCAGCCCGCGACTAGCGGGAGGGCCCGGGGAGCTGTTTTTT. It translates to CASSPRLAGGPGELFF.

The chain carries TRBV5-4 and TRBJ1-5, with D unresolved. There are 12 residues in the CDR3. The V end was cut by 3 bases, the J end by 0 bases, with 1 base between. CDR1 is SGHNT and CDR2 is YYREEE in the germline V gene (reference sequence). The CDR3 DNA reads TGTGCCAGCAGCTATAGCAATCAGCCCCAGCATTTT. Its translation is CASSYSNQPQHF.

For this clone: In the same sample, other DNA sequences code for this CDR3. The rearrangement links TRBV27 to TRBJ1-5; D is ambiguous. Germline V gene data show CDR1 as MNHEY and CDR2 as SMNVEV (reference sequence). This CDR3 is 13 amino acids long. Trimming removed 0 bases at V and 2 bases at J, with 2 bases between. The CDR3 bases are TGTGCCAGCAGTTTATCCGGCAATCAGCCCCAGCATTTT. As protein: CASSLSGNQPQHF.

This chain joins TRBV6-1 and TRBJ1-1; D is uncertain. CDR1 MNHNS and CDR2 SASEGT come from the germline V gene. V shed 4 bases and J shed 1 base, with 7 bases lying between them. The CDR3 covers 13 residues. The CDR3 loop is CASSGQSNTEAFF. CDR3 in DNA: TGTGCCAGCAGTGGGCAGTCGAACACTGAAGCTTTCTTT.

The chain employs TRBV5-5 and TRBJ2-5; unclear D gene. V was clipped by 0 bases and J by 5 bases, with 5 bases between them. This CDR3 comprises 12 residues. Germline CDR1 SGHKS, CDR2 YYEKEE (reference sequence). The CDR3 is CASSLAWETQYF. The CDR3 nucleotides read TGTGCCAGCAGCTTGGCATGGGAGACCCAGTACTTC.

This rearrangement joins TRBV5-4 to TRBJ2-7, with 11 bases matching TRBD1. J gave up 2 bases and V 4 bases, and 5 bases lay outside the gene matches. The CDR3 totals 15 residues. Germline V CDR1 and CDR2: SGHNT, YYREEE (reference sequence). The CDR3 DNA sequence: TGTGCCAGCAGCCCCCGGGGACAGGGGGCCTACGAGCAGTACTTC. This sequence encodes CASSPRGQGAYEQYF. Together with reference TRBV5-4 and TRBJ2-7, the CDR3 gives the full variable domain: ETGVTQSPTHLIKTRGQQVTLRCSSQSGHNTVSWYQQALGQGPQFIFQYYREEENGRGNFPPRFSGLQFPNYSSELNVNALELDDSALYLCASSPRGQGAYEQYFGPGTRLTVT.

CDR3 coding DNA: TGTGCCAGCAGCGCTCTAGCGGGAGAAATCACCGGGGAGCTGTTTTTT. This gives the protein CASSALAGEITGELFF. The V call is TRBV7-9, the J call TRBJ2-2; 10 nucleotides agree with TRBD2. The CDR3 extends over 16 amino acids. The J segment lost 4 bases and the V segment lost 5 bases, leaving 7 bases of the junction unmatched. Germline loops: CDR1 SEHNR, CDR2 FQNEAQ (reference sequence).